This T cell receptor beta chain was found in a study of Graves' ophthalmopathy and Graves' hyperthyroidism. Amplification from RNA transcripts yielded the TCR beta CDR3 regions. First-round RT-PCR used HTBI primers; second-round multiplex PCR followed. TCRdb processed the multiplex PCR reads anew with MiXCR; each CDR3 protein has one entry. Among more than 300,000 distinct CDR3 sequences listed, approximately 15% were seen once. There are many counts of this clonotype. The antigen remains unidentified. The PBMCs used were ones drawn from 9.5 to 10 ml of fresh peripheral blood. The CDR3 loop spans 15 amino acids. Germline V gives CDR1 LNHDA, CDR2 SQIVND (reference sequence). J was trimmed by 4 bases and V by 1 base; bases with no gene match: 2. Whole-study findings and limits: Most thyroid-expanded clonotypes exceeding 0.001 frequency were also found in blood.

The gene calls are TRBV19 and TRBJ2-7, with TRBD1 matching 12 bases. The TCR was taken from a woman aged 18-35 years with stable Graves' hyperthyroidism. The sample consisted of peripheral blood. The CDR3 DNA reads as TGTGCCAGTAGTATAGGGGGACAGGGGGCTTACGAGCAGTACTTC. Encoded protein: CASSIGGQGAYEQYF.